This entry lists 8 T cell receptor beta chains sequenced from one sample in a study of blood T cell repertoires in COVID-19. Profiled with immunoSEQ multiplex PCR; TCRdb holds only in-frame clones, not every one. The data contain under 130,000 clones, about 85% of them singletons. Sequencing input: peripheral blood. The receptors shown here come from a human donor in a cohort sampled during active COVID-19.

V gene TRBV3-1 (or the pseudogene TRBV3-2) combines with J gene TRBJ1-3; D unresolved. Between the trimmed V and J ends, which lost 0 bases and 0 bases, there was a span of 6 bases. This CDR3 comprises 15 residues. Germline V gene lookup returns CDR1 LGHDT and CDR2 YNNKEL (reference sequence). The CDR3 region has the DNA TGTGCCAGCAGCCAAGACGCCAGCTCTGGAAACACCATATATTTT. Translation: CASSQDASSGNTIYF.

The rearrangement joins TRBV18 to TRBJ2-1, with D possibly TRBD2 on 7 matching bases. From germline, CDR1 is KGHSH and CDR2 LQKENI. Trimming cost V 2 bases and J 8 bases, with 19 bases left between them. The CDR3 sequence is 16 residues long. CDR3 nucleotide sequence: TGTGCCAGCTCACCAGGACAGCGGGACCTAGGATATGAGCAGTTCTTC. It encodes CASSPGQRDLGYEQFF.

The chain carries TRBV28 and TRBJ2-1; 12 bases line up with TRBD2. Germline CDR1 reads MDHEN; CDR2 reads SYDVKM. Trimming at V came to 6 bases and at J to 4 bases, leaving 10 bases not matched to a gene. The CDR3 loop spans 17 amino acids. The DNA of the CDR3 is TGTGCCAGCAGATCAACTCAGACTAGCGGGAGTTACAATGAGCAGTTCTTC. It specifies CASRSTQTSGSYNEQFF.

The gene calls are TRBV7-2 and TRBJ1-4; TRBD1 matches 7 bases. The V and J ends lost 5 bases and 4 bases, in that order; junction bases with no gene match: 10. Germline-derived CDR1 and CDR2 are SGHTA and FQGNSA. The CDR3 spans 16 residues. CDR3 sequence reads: CASSTSGGLVNEKLFF. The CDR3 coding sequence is TGTGCCAGCAGCACGTCAGGGGGGCTTGTTAATGAAAAACTGTTTTTT.

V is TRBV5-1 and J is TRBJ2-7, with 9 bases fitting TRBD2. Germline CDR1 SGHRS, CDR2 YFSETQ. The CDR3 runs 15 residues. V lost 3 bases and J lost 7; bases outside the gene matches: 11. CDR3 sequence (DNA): TGCGCCAGCAGCTGGGGTCCTAGCGGGGCGCGGGAGCAGTACTTC. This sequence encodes CASSWGPSGAREQYF.

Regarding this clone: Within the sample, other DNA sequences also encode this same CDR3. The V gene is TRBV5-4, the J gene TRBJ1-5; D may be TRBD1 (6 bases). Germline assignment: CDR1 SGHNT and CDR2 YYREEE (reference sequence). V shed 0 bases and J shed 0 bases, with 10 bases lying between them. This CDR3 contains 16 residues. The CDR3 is CASSLGGPDSNQPQHF. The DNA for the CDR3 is TGTGCCAGCAGCTTGGGGGGGCCCGATAGCAATCAGCCCCAGCATTTT.

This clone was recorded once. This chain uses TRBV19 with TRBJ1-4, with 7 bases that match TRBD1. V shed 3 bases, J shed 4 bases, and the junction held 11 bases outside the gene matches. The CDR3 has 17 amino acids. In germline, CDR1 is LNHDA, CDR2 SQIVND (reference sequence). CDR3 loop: CASSMSRGSSGNEKLFF. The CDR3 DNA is TGTGCCAGTAGTATGAGCAGGGGGTCGTCTGGTAATGAAAAACTGTTTTTT.

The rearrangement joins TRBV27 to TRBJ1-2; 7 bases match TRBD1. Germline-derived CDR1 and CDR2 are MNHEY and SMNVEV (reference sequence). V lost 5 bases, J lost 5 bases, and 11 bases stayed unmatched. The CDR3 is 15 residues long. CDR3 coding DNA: TGTGCCAGCAGTCCTTCCGCAGGGGGTTATTATGGCTACACCTTC. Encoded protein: CASSPSAGGYYGYTF.